The 26 T cell receptor beta chains listed next were all sequenced from one sample in a study of blood T cell repertoires in COVID-19. Assay used: immunoSEQ multiplex PCR; TCRdb lists only in-frame clones, some missing. There are approximately 210,000 clones in the sample; over 75% occur only once, and about 5% lies in the top ten. Sequenced material: peripheral blood. The receptors were sampled from a woman aged 40 to 50 with acute or convalescent COVID-19.

The chain couples TRBV6-5 to TRBJ1-2; TRBD1 matches at 9 bases. The CDR3 is 12 amino acids. V lost 8 bases to trimming and J lost 8 bases; unmatched junction nucleotides: 6. Per germline, CDR1 MNHEY and CDR2 SVGAGI. CDR3 in DNA: TGTGCCAGCGACGACAGGGGGACGGGCTACACCTTC. It encodes CASDDRGTGYTF.

J is TRBJ2-3 and V is TRBV5-4, with D perhaps matching TRBD2 (6 bases). The germline V gene encodes CDR1 SGHNT and CDR2 YYREEE (reference sequence). The V and J ends lost 4 bases and 0 bases respectively, with 12 bases between them. The CDR3 runs 15 residues. CDR3 sequence: CASSDGGASTDTQYF. As DNA, the CDR3 is TGTGCCAGCAGCGATGGAGGGGCTAGCACAGATACGCAGTATTTT.

For the CDR3, the DNA is TGCGCCAGCAGCCTACGGGGGGGCTCCTACAATGAGCAGTTCTTC. It specifies CASSLRGGSYNEQFF. The genes are TRBV4-1 and TRBJ2-1; 8 nucleotides line up with TRBD2. The germline V gene has CDR1 MGHRA and CDR2 YSYEKL. The V segment lost 4 bases and the J segment 0 bases; nucleotides outside the gene matches: 2. The CDR3 extends over 15 amino acids.

The V call is TRBV7-9, the J call TRBJ1-1; tentatively, D is TRBD1 (5 bases). Trimming stripped 1 base from V and 11 bases from J, with 17 bases between. Germline V gene sequence: CDR1 SEHNR, CDR2 FQNEAQ (reference sequence). The CDR3 is made up of 14 amino acids. The CDR3 region has the DNA TGTGCCAGCAGCTTAGGGGGCATCACAAAAGGGGCTTTCTTT. Encoded protein: CASSLGGITKGAFF. Using reference TRBV7-9 and TRBJ1-1 for the parts outside the CDR3, the full variable domain is DTGVSQNPRHKITKRGQNVTFRCDPISEHNRLYWYRQTLGQGPEFLTYFQNEAQLEKSRLLSDRFSAERPKGSFSTLEIQRTEQGDSAMYLCASSLGGITKGAFFGQGTRLTVV.

This clone was recorded a few times. The chain combines TRBV5-6 with TRBJ1-2, with D maybe TRBD1 (6 bases). The CDR3 is made up of 13 amino acids. V shed 2 bases and J shed 5 bases, with 10 bases lying between them. Germline CDR1 SGHDT, CDR2 YYEEEE. The CDR3 nucleotides are TGTGCCAGCAGCTTCGACAGGCCTTATGGCTACACCTTC. Its translation is CASSFDRPYGYTF. The whole variable domain, remainder taken from reference TRBV5-6 and TRBJ1-2, is DAGVTQSPTHLIKTRGQQVTLRCSPKSGHDTVSWYQQALGQGPQFIFQYYEEEERQRGNFPDRFSGHQFPNYSSELNVNALLLGDSALYLCASSFDRPYGYTFGSGTRLTVV.

This chain links TRBV27 with TRBJ1-1, with unresolved D. The V end was cut by 2 bases, the J end by 5 bases, with 12 bases between. The germline CDR1 and CDR2 sequences are MNHEY and SMNVEV (reference sequence). This CDR3 contains 14 residues. The CDR3 region has the DNA TGTGCCAGCAGTTTAATGTCAGTGACAACTGAAGCTTTCTTT. Encoded protein: CASSLMSVTTEAFF.

The chain joins TRBV14 to TRBJ1-2; D remains ambiguous. The CDR3 has 17 residues. Germline CDR1 and CDR2: SGHDN and FVKESK. The ends were cut back, 1 base at V and 3 bases at J, with 18 bases in the middle. The CDR3 DNA follows: TGTGCCAGCAGCCAAGGCGGAGGGTCTCTGTCTGACTATGGCTACACCTTC. Protein product: CASSQGGGSLSDYGYTF.

The rearrangement uses TRBV30 and TRBJ1-2, with TRBD1 as a possible D gene (5 bases). The ends were cut back, 3 bases at V and 2 bases at J, with 13 bases in the middle. CDR3 length: 14 amino acids. The V gene's germline CDR1 is GTSNPN and CDR2 SVGIG (reference sequence). The CDR3 DNA reads TGTGCCTGGAGGGACCCGGGACTGAACTATGGCTACACCTTC. This encodes CAWRDPGLNYGYTF.

The V and J genes are TRBV3-1 (or the pseudogene TRBV3-2) and TRBJ2-3, with D possibly being TRBD1 (6 bases). Trimming took off 1 base at V and 2 bases at J, with 10 bases between the two ends. This CDR3 is built from 15 residues. CDR1 is LGHDT and CDR2 is YNNKEL in the germline V gene (reference sequence). The DNA for the CDR3 is TGTGCCAGCAGCCAAGTTTACAGGGACACAGATACGCAGTATTTT. It is translated as CASSQVYRDTDTQYF.

The chain joins TRBV12-5 to TRBJ1-1; TRBD1 is a possible D gene (6 bases). V dropped 0 bases and J dropped 0 bases, with 17 bases sitting between them. Germline V gene lookup returns CDR1 LGHNT and CDR2 FRNRAP. The CDR3 has 18 residues. This CDR3 is CASGLVLGTGRMNTEAFF. The CDR3, as DNA: TGTGCTAGTGGTTTGGTCCTCGGCACAGGGCGCATGAACACTGAAGCTTTCTTT.

The chain couples TRBV2 to TRBJ2-3; 9 bases fit TRBD2. Germline lookup yields CDR1 SNHLY and CDR2 FYNNEI. Germline trimming cut 11 bases from V and 4 bases from J; bases unmatched to any gene: 10. The CDR3 extends over 14 amino acids. CDR3 region: CACRWRGGADTQYF. The CDR3 coding sequence is TGTGCCTGCCGATGGCGGGGGGGCGCAGATACGCAGTATTTT.

This chain joins TRBV7-9 and TRBJ2-7; 11 nucleotides agree with TRBD1. Unmatched junction bases numbered 2, after V lost 4 bases and J lost 3 bases. There are 14 residues in the CDR3. Germline lookup yields CDR1 SEHNR and CDR2 FQNEAQ (reference sequence). CDR3 in DNA: TGTGCCAGCAGCTCGGGACAGGGGGTCTACGAGCAGTACGTC. Residues: CASSSGQGVYEQYV.

J is TRBJ1-5 and V is TRBV28; no reliable D call. The V end lost 8 bases, the J end lost 0 bases, and 14 bases lay between the germline ends. The CDR3 spans 15 residues. Looked up from germline, CDR1 is MDHEN and CDR2 is SYDVKM. CDR3 coding DNA: TGTGCCAGCTCCCCCGGCCAGGCTAGCAATCAGCCCCAGCATTTT. As protein: CASSPGQASNQPQHF.

CDR3 protein: CASSLPGQGGYTF. CDR3 in DNA: TGTGCCAGCAGTTTGCCGGGACAGGGAGGCTACACCTTC. J is TRBJ1-2 and V is TRBV12-3 or TRBV12-4; 9 bases align to TRBD1. The CDR3 consists of 13 residues. V lost 3 bases, J lost 8 bases, and 4 bases stayed unmatched.

This clone appeared a few times. The gene calls are TRBV19 and TRBJ2-1; 8 bases are a match to TRBD1. The CDR3 is 16 amino acids. Germline CDR1 LNHDA, CDR2 SQIVND (reference sequence). The junction had 12 bases not matched to a gene; V was cut back by 7 bases and J by 4 bases. The CDR3 DNA sequence: TGTGCCAGTACAATAAACCGGGACAGGCAATACAATGAGCAGTTCTTC. Translated: CASTINRDRQYNEQFF.

The chain links TRBV6-1 to TRBJ1-5; 9 bases match TRBD1. Unmatched junction bases numbered 13, after V lost 3 bases and J lost 7 bases. CDR1 is MNHNS and CDR2 is SASEGT in the germline V gene. CDR3 length equals 17 residues. This chain's CDR3 is CASSEAPRDRARQPQHF. In DNA, the CDR3 is TGTGCCAGCAGTGAGGCCCCCCGGGACAGGGCTCGCCAGCCCCAGCATTTT.

The CDR3 is CASSRLYHRGSYEQYV. The CDR3 nucleotides read TGTGCCAGCAGCCGCCTCTACCACAGGGGCTCCTACGAGCAGTACGTC. This chain joins TRBV7-9 and TRBJ2-7; 7 nucleotides align to TRBD1. This CDR3 contains 16 residues. With V trimmed by 5 bases and J by 0 bases, 10 bases remained unmatched. From germline, CDR1 is SEHNR and CDR2 FQNEAQ (reference sequence).

The chain couples TRBV14 to TRBJ2-3; 7 positions match TRBD2. Germline V gene data show CDR1 as SGHDN and CDR2 as FVKESK. V was clipped by 1 base and J by 9 bases; unmatched bases: 7. The CDR3 length is 14 residues. The CDR3 protein is CASSQAGGGETQYF. The CDR3 bases are TGTGCCAGCAGCCAAGCGGGGGGAGGGGAGACGCAGTATTTT.

The V call is TRBV2, the J call TRBJ2-3; D might be TRBD2 (6 bases). The V gene's germline CDR1 is SNHLY and CDR2 FYNNEI. CDR3 length equals 14 residues. V was clipped by 6 bases and J by 0 bases, with 10 bases between them. The CDR3 nucleotides read TGTGCCAGCAGGGTTAGCGGTAGCACAGATACGCAGTATTTT. As protein: CASRVSGSTDTQYF.

The CDR3 DNA sequence: TGCGCCAGCAGGGACAGCTCTGGAAACACCATATATTTT. Amino acids: CASRDSSGNTIYF. The chain uses TRBV10-1 and TRBJ1-3; D might be TRBD1 (6 bases). This CDR3 is 13 amino acids long. V gave up 6 bases and J gave up 0 bases, with 6 bases separating them. The germline CDR1 and CDR2 sequences are WNHNN and SYGVQD (reference sequence).

This chain's CDR3 is CATSRAQGSRRIFYGYTF. Here the CDR3 DNA reads TGTGCCACCAGCAGAGCGCAGGGGAGCCGAAGAATATTCTATGGCTACACCTTC. V gene TRBV15 combines with J gene TRBJ1-2; D perhaps matches TRBD1 (6 bases). The CDR3 runs to 18 residues. V dropped 1 base and J dropped 4 bases, with 22 bases sitting between them. Germline V gene sequence: CDR1 LNHNV, CDR2 YYDKDF (reference sequence).

The chain links TRBV9 to TRBJ1-1; 10 bases fit TRBD1. V shed 4 bases, J shed 2 bases, and the junction held 8 bases outside the gene matches. CDR1 and CDR2 (germline): SGDLS, YYNGEE. The CDR3 is made up of 16 amino acids. The CDR3 DNA sequence: TGTGCCAGCAGCATCGGGACAGGGGAAAGTAACACTGAAGCTTTCTTT. Translating it yields CASSIGTGESNTEAFF.

The J gene is TRBJ2-5, the V gene TRBV9; 14 bases fit TRBD2. Germline-derived CDR1 and CDR2 are SGDLS and YYNGEE. The CDR3 has 16 amino acids. J was trimmed by 2 bases and V by 4 bases; bases with no gene match: 4. The CDR3 loop reads CASSPGLAGVQETQYF. For the CDR3, the DNA is TGTGCCAGCAGCCCGGGACTAGCGGGGGTTCAAGAGACCCAGTACTTC.

The chain employs TRBV7-9 and TRBJ2-1; maybe TRBD1 (7 bases). Trimming left V 5 bases short and J 4 bases short, with 18 bases between. Germline V gives CDR1 SEHNR, CDR2 FQNEAQ (reference sequence). The CDR3 has 16 amino acids. The CDR3 sequence: CASSLGRDRPYNEQFF. For the CDR3, the DNA is TGTGCCAGCAGCCTGGGGCGGGACAGACCTTACAATGAGCAGTTCTTC.

The genes are TRBV5-1 and TRBJ1-4, with 9 bases that match TRBD1. V lost 3 bases and J lost 3; bases outside the gene matches: 6. The V gene's germline CDR1 is SGHRS and CDR2 YFSETQ. This CDR3 is 16 amino acids long. The CDR3 loop is CASSWGQGRANEKLFF. In DNA form, the CDR3 reads TGCGCCAGCAGCTGGGGACAGGGCAGGGCTAATGAAAAACTGTTTTTT.

The V gene is TRBV5-1, the J gene TRBJ1-1; D may be TRBD1 (5 bases). CDR1 is SGHRS, CDR2 YFSETQ, per germline. The CDR3 has 14 residues. V shed 0 bases and J shed 8 bases, with 14 bases lying between them. The chain's CDR3 is CASSLAPGGREAFF. CDR3 bases: TGCGCCAGCAGCTTGGCCCCCGGGGGGAGAGAAGCTTTCTTT.